This T cell receptor beta chain was captured by sequencing in a study of blood T cell repertoires in COVID-19. Turning to the study itself: PBMCs, B-cell-depleted T cells, or T cells were the source of the cDNA or gDNA that made up the material.

Study processing details: Amplification with reference gene primers provided the estimates of nucleated cell counts. TCRdb keeps only in-frame clones here, not all; method: immunoSEQ multiplex PCR. The D gene and trimming were derived from the DNA, and the V and J assignments and clone size from that table. Of about 100,000 clones in the sample, under 80% are singletons; the top ten hold 20% to 25%. The V end lost 2 bases, the J end lost 6 bases, and 11 bases lay between the germline ends. Per germline, CDR1 SGHNT and CDR2 YYREEE (reference sequence). This CDR3 is built from 13 residues. The chain couples TRBV5-4 to TRBJ1-1, with D perhaps TRBD1 (5 bases). The TCR comes from a man between 65 and 80 years old with active or convalescent COVID-19. The material sequenced was peripheral blood. The CDR3 is CASSFGRAAEAFF. CDR3 nucleotides: TGTGCCAGCAGCTTCGGCAGGGCTGCTGAAGCTTTCTTT.